The 23 T cell receptor beta chains listed next were all sequenced from one sample in a study of human versus mouse CDR3 diversity and MHC coevolution. The repertoire was sequenced with immunoSEQ multiplex PCR; TCRdb's copy has only in-frame clones and lacks some. Of just under 60,000 clones in the sample, approximately 94% were seen once. Material for sequencing was naive CD4+ T cells from blood. The sample's subset: CD45RO-negative CD62L-positive naive CD4 T cells. All receptors derive from a person between 60 and 70 years old in good health.

The chain couples TRBV18 to TRBJ1-1, with TRBD1 as a possible D gene (5 bases). CDR1 is KGHSH and CDR2 is LQKENI in the germline V gene. The V end lost 2 bases, the J end lost 1 base, and 17 bases lay between the germline ends. The CDR3 covers 17 residues. CDR3 coding DNA: TGTGCCAGCTCACCAAGGTACGGAACAGGAGAGAACACTGAAGCTTTCTTT. Protein: CASSPRYGTGENTEAFF. The variable domain in full, completed from reference TRBV18 and TRBJ1-1, reads NAGVMQNPRHLVRRRGQEARLRCSPMKGHSHVYWYRQLPEEGLKFMVYLQKENIIDESGMPKERFSAEFPKEGPSILRIQQVVRGDSAAYFCASSPRYGTGENTEAFFGQGTRLTVV.

This sequence joins TRBV7-9 and TRBJ1-3; possible D gene TRBD1, 6 bases. V lost 6 bases to trimming and J lost 3 bases, with 15 bases between them. The germline gives CDR1 SEHNR, CDR2 FQNEAQ (reference sequence). This CDR3 spans 15 amino acids. The DNA for the CDR3 is TGTGCCAGCAGTTCTACAGGGATAGGTGGAAACACCATATATTTT. Translated: CASSSTGIGGNTIYF.

This chain joins TRBV27 and TRBJ2-1, with 8 positions matching TRBD1. V lost 4 bases to trimming and J lost 2 bases; unmatched junction nucleotides: 4. The CDR3 is 15 amino acids. Germline lookup yields CDR1 MNHEY and CDR2 SMNVEV (reference sequence). DNA for the CDR3: TGTGCCAGCAGTTACCGGGACAGGCCCTACAATGAGCAGTTCTTC. This codes for CASSYRDRPYNEQFF.

V usage is TRBV10-3 and J usage is TRBJ2-1, with 9 bases lining up with TRBD2. Germline CDR1 and CDR2: ENHRY and SYGVKD. The CDR3 is 16 residues long. The V segment lost 3 bases and the J segment 8 bases; nucleotides outside the gene matches: 11. The CDR3 sequence is CAISDPGLARTHEQFF. The CDR3 DNA is TGTGCCATCAGTGATCCGGGACTAGCTCGTACCCATGAGCAGTTCTTC.

The chain combines TRBV7-8 with TRBJ1-2; a weak D match, TRBD1 (6 bases). Trimming took off 2 bases at V and 8 bases at J, with 15 bases between the two ends. The CDR3 spans 14 residues. The germline gives CDR1 SGHVS, CDR2 FQNEAQ. The CDR3 region is CASSLSRGGDGYTF. CDR3 in DNA: TGTGCCAGCAGCTTATCTAGAGGGGGGGACGGCTACACCTTC.

The chain recombines TRBV7-6 with TRBJ2-2; no reliable D call. V gave up 1 base and J gave up 4 bases, with 4 bases separating them. In germline, CDR1 is SGHVS, CDR2 FNYEAQ. The CDR3 is made up of 13 amino acids. For the CDR3, the DNA is TGTGCCAGCAGCTTAGGTCGCACCGGGGAGCTGTTTTTT. Translation: CASSLGRTGELFF.

The V and J genes are TRBV5-1 and TRBJ2-2; 11 bases align to TRBD2. Germline-derived CDR1 and CDR2 are SGHRS and YFSETQ. The V gene end was trimmed by 1 base and the J gene end by 6 bases; junction bases not matched to a gene: 2. This CDR3 region has 15 residues. CDR3 region: CASSLTSGSPGELFF. As DNA, the CDR3 is TGCGCCAGCAGCTTGACTAGCGGGAGTCCCGGGGAGCTGTTTTTT.

The V gene is TRBV4-2, the J gene TRBJ2-7; TRBD1 is a possible D gene (7 bases). CDR3 length: 17 amino acids. Germline CDR1 reads LGHNA; CDR2 reads YNFKEQ. V dropped 1 base and J dropped 2 bases, with 18 bases sitting between them. The CDR3 DNA is TGTGCCAGCAGCCAAGTTGAAGGCAGGGGGGCCGCCTACGAGCAGTACTTC. Residues: CASSQVEGRGAAYEQYF.

The chain couples TRBV25-1 to TRBJ2-1, with D perhaps TRBD1 (6 bases). V shed 5 bases and J shed 7 bases, with 12 bases lying between them. Per germline, CDR1 MGHDK and CDR2 SYGVNS. The CDR3 is made up of 13 amino acids. This CDR3 reads CASSLGGKNEQFF. The CDR3 region has the DNA TGTGCCAGCAGTTTAGGGGGAAAAAATGAGCAGTTCTTC. The variable domain in full, with the rest retrieved from reference TRBV25-1 and TRBJ2-1, is EADIYQTPRYLVIGTGKKITLECSQTMGHDKMYWYQQDPGMELHLIHYSYGVNSTEKGDLSSESTVSRIRTEHFPLTLESARPSHTSQYLCASSLGGKNEQFFGPGTRLTVL.

The rearrangement uses TRBV7-2 and TRBJ2-5, with 7 bases identical to TRBD1. CDR1 is SGHTA and CDR2 is FQGNSA in the germline V gene. Trimming cost V 2 bases and J 5 bases; bases outside gene matches: 11. The CDR3 is 16 residues long. The CDR3 reads CASSLQGGTRWETQYF. The CDR3 DNA reads TGTGCCAGCAGCTTACAAGGGGGCACTAGATGGGAGACCCAGTACTTC.

The chain has TRBV11-2 and TRBJ2-7; 9 bases align to TRBD1. The germline gives CDR1 SGHAT, CDR2 FQNNGV. The CDR3 totals 14 residues. The ends lost 5 bases at V and 4 bases at J; junction bases unmatched: 6. The CDR3 nucleotides read TGTGCCAGCAGCCGGGACAGGGAGATTTACGAGCAGTACTTC. Amino acid sequence: CASSRDREIYEQYF.

This clone was seen a single time. The chain couples TRBV9 to TRBJ2-7; tentatively, D is TRBD2 (5 bases). Per the germline V gene, CDR1 is SGDLS and CDR2 is YYNGEE. The length of the CDR3 is 14 residues. V was pared by 0 bases and J by 7 bases, with 14 bases between. CDR3 in DNA: TGTGCCAGCAGCGTAGATAGAGGCCCGGGGGAGCAGTACTTC. Amino acid sequence: CASSVDRGPGEQYF.

In DNA form, the CDR3 reads TGTGCCAGTCGATGGGGACTAGCGGCCAACAATGAGCAGTTCTTC. It codes for CASRWGLAANNEQFF. The rearrangement links TRBV19 to TRBJ2-1; 11 bases line up with TRBD2. With 8 bases clipped from V and 5 bases from J, the junction kept 8 bases outside the gene matches. Germline CDR1 is LNHDA and CDR2 is SQIVND (reference sequence). The CDR3 contains 15 residues.

The rearrangement uses TRBV6-1 and TRBJ2-7; TRBD2 agrees at 12 bases. Germline lookup yields CDR1 MNHNS and CDR2 SASEGT. The ends lost 3 bases at V and 9 bases at J; junction bases unmatched: 6. This CDR3 is built from 14 residues. The CDR3 spells CASSELAGGRGQYF. The CDR3 DNA is TGTGCCAGCAGTGAGCTAGCGGGAGGGCGGGGGCAGTACTTC.

The rearrangement joins TRBV6-5 to TRBJ2-1; 10 positions match TRBD2. The CDR3 extends over 14 amino acids. Germline CDR1 and CDR2: MNHEY and SVGAGI. With 2 bases clipped from V and 10 bases from J, the junction kept 5 bases outside the gene matches. CDR3 sequence: CASSYQREGREQFF. CDR3 nucleotides: TGTGCCAGCAGTTACCAGCGGGAGGGCCGGGAGCAGTTCTTC.

This clone showed up just once. The chain couples TRBV5-1 to TRBJ2-5; TRBD2 aligns across 13 bases. The CDR3 runs to 16 residues. After removal of 3 bases from V and 5 bases from J, the junction contained 7 bases not matched to a gene. Germline lookup yields CDR1 SGHRS and CDR2 YFSETQ. CDR3 nucleotides: TGCGCCAGCAGCTCCACTAGCGGGAGGGCCGGGGAGACCCAGTACTTC. Its translation: CASSSTSGRAGETQYF.

V gene TRBV30 combines with J gene TRBJ1-1; no reliable D call. CDR1 and CDR2 from the germline V gene are GTSNPN and SVGIG (reference sequence). The CDR3 consists of 14 residues. Deletions cut 2 bases from V and 0 bases from J, with 10 bases between. CDR3 sequence (DNA): TGTGCCTGGAGTAGAGAACGGTTGAACACTGAAGCTTTCTTT. Amino acids: CAWSRERLNTEAFF.

The chain carries TRBV7-2 and TRBJ2-7, with 10 bases matching TRBD1. Germline assignment: CDR1 SGHTA and CDR2 FQGNSA. V was pared by 0 bases and J by 6 bases, with 5 bases of the junction left unmatched. This CDR3 comprises 15 residues. CDR3 in DNA: TGTGCCAGCAGCTTAGCGCCGGGACAGGGGAGCGAGCAGTACTTC. This sequence encodes CASSLAPGQGSEQYF.

In its sample, this clone was seen a few times. This rearrangement joins TRBV9 to TRBJ2-6; 10 bases are shared with TRBD2. The CDR3 has 18 amino acids. The junction had 7 bases not matched to a gene; V was cut back by 4 bases and J by 0 bases. Germline CDR1 SGDLS, CDR2 YYNGEE. CDR3 sequence: CASSPGLALSSGANVLTF. The CDR3 nucleotides are TGTGCCAGCAGCCCGGGACTAGCGCTTAGCTCTGGGGCCAACGTCCTGACTTTC.

The chain couples TRBV11-3 to TRBJ2-2; D might be TRBD1 (5 bases). V was shortened by 2 bases and J by 0 bases, with 7 bases between the two germline ends. CDR1 is SGHNT, CDR2 YENEEA, per germline. The CDR3 has 15 residues. The CDR3 sequence is CASSLPRANTGELFF. The CDR3 DNA sequence: TGTGCCAGCAGCTTACCCAGGGCGAACACCGGGGAGCTGTTTTTT.

This chain connects TRBV5-4 to TRBJ2-7; 13 nucleotides agree with TRBD2. Germline V gene data show CDR1 as SGHNT and CDR2 as YYREEE (reference sequence). The CDR3 is made up of 16 amino acids. The V segment lost 3 bases and the J segment 2 bases; nucleotides outside the gene matches: 5. The CDR3 DNA sequence: TGTGCCAGCAGCTGGGGGACTAGCGGGGCCGCCTACGAGCAGTACTTC. Protein: CASSWGTSGAAYEQYF.

The V and J genes are TRBV28 and TRBJ1-2; no reliable D call. Germline V gene sequence: CDR1 MDHEN, CDR2 SYDVKM. V was trimmed by 6 bases and J by 7 bases, leaving 9 bases between them. This CDR3 is built from 11 residues. CDR3 coding DNA: TGTGCCAGCAGCCCAGACTTTGGCTACACCTTC. Protein sequence: CASSPDFGYTF.

This clone occurred once. The rearrangement uses TRBV9 and TRBJ2-1; the match to TRBD2 covers 8 bases. CDR1 is SGDLS, CDR2 YYNGEE, per germline. The CDR3 consists of 15 residues. V gave up 2 bases and J gave up 6 bases; unmatched junction bases: 7. CDR3 in amino acids: CASSVTGTSLNEQFF. Written as DNA, the CDR3 is TGTGCCAGCAGCGTCACCGGGACTAGTCTCAATGAGCAGTTCTTC. The full variable domain, its missing parts supplied by reference TRBV9 and TRBJ2-1, is DSGVTQTPKHLITATGQRVTLRCSPRSGDLSVYWYQQSLDQGLQFLIQYYNGEERAKGNILERFSAQQFPDLHSELNLSSLELGDSALYFCASSVTGTSLNEQFFGPGTRLTVL.